This TCR beta chain was identified during a study of blood T cell repertoires in COVID-19. The wider study: Specimens from acute and convalescent COVID-19 originated in the United States, Italy and Spain. Sources were T cells, B-cell-depleted T cells, or PBMCs; the material itself was cDNA or gDNA.

This clone is a singleton in its sample. V was clipped by 8 bases and J by 12 bases, with 16 bases between them. This CDR3 contains 11 residues. Germline V gives CDR1 SNHLY, CDR2 FYNNEI. As processed by the authors: Estimation of nucleated cell counts was performed using reference gene primer amplification. Sequenced by immunoSEQ multiplex PCR; TCRdb stores in-frame clones only, minus some. V and J calls and clone size are as listed in that table; D and trimming were resolved from the DNA. Of roughly 200,000 clones listed, about four fifths are singletons. Sequenced input: peripheral blood. This clonotype was obtained from a man aged 40-49 years with active or convalescent COVID-19. This rearrangement joins TRBV2 to TRBJ1-1; D is undetermined. The CDR3 DNA is TGTGCCAGCGGCGGGGAACGACTACCTTTCTTT. Its translation: CASGGERLPFF.